The 7 T cell receptor beta chains below all came from one sample that was sequenced in a study of blood T cells in healthy people across ages. A second roughly 7 to 12 cycle PCR used barcoded and J-beta primers. MiXCR, run by TCRdb on the 5' RACE reads, gives a single entry per CDR3 protein. The sample lists hundreds of thousands of distinct CDR3 sequences, 29% occurring once. What was sequenced was blood. All receptors come from an elderly woman in good health.

In this sample, this clonotype turned up a few times. The chain has TRBV5-1 and TRBJ2-3, with D possibly TRBD2 on 6 matching bases. Trimming shortened V by 0 bases and J by 6 bases, and 20 bases separated the two germline ends. The CDR3 has 17 amino acids. The germline gives CDR1 SGHRS, CDR2 YFSETQ. The chain's CDR3 is CASSLVGLAERMDTQYF. The CDR3 nucleotides read TGCGCCAGCAGCTTGGTAGGGTTAGCGGAACGGATGGATACGCAGTATTTT.

This rearrangement joins TRBV3-1 to TRBJ1-6; TRBD1 matches at 7 bases. In germline, CDR1 is LGHDT, CDR2 YNNKEL (reference sequence). CDR3 length equals 17 residues. V dropped 0 bases and J dropped 7; count of bases not matched to a gene: 9. CDR3 in DNA: TGTGCCAGCAGCCAAGAGGGCGCTCCCAGGGGGAATTCACCCCTCCACTTT. Amino acid sequence: CASSQEGAPRGNSPLHF. Full variable domain (rest looked up from reference TRBV3-1 and TRBJ1-6): DTAVSQTPKYLVTQMGNDKSIKCEQNLGHDTMYWYKQDSKKFLKIMFSYNNKELIINETVPNRFSPKSPDKAHLNLHINSLELGDSAVYFCASSQEGAPRGNSPLHFGNGTRLTVT.

The chain is built from TRBV6-2 or TRBV6-3 and TRBJ1-5; TRBD1 matches at 8 bases. The germline CDR1 and CDR2 sequences are MNHEY and SVGEGT. The V segment lost 5 bases and the J segment 12 bases; nucleotides outside the gene matches: 6. The CDR3 length is 12 residues. CDR3 residues: CASSITGGSQHF. The CDR3 DNA follows: TGTGCCAGCAGTATAACAGGGGGGAGCCAGCATTTT.

This clonotype has a count of ten or more. The chain combines TRBV7-2 with TRBJ1-2; no clear D gene. Germline V gene data show CDR1 as SGHTA and CDR2 as FQGNSA. The CDR3 covers 13 residues. The V end lost 6 bases, the J end lost 0 bases, and 8 bases lay between the germline ends. In DNA, the CDR3 is TGTGCCAGCAGGTCGGGAGCTAACTATGGCTACACCTTC. This sequence encodes CASRSGANYGYTF. The full variable domain, rest sourced from reference TRBV7-2 and TRBJ1-2, is GAGVSQSPSNKVTEKGKDVELRCDPISGHTALYWYRQSLGQGLEFLIYFQGNSAPDKSGLPSDRFSAERTGGSVSTLTIQRTQQEDSAVYLCASRSGANYGYTFGSGTRLTVV.

The rearrangement joins TRBV3-1 to TRBJ2-2; D unresolved. Per germline, CDR1 LGHDT and CDR2 YNNKEL (reference sequence). The CDR3 loop spans 16 amino acids. The V end was cut by 1 base, the J end by 7 bases, with 16 bases between. The CDR3 sequence is CASSQARLQGIGELFF. The CDR3 region has the DNA TGTGCCAGCAGCCAAGCGAGGTTACAAGGGATCGGGGAGCTGTTTTTT.

The sample holds one count of this clonotype. The genes are TRBV12-3 or TRBV12-4 and TRBJ2-3, with 10 nucleotides matching TRBD2. The CDR3 covers 17 residues. Trimming cost V 4 bases and J 0 bases; bases outside gene matches: 7. The CDR3 nucleotides are TGTGCCAGCAGTTGGTCTAGCGGGGGAGTGAGCACAGATACGCAGTATTTT. Amino acids: CASSWSSGGVSTDTQYF.

V gene TRBV6-5 combines with J gene TRBJ1-4, with 7 bases fitting TRBD1. The germline V gene encodes CDR1 MNHEY and CDR2 SVGAGI. The CDR3 is 14 amino acids. The V gene end was trimmed by 3 bases and the J gene end by 6 bases; junction bases not matched to a gene: 4. The CDR3 loop reads CASSYKGTDEKLFF. For the CDR3, the DNA is TGTGCCAGCAGTTATAAGGGGACAGATGAAAAACTGTTTTTT.